This is a list of T cell receptor beta chains from one sample in a study of naive and memory T cell subsets. TCRdb independently ran MiXCR on the UMI-ligation and nested PCR reads; one entry per CDR3 protein. The repertoire holds over 65,000 distinct CDR3 sequences, with around 9% as singletons. The source material was naive CD8+ T cells from blood. The receptor set was obtained from a human donor in good health. CDR3s include the opening cysteine and the closing phenylalanine or tryptophan. The D gene is left open where the match is weak. Size values are once, few and many counts, or a class for expanded clones, and some rows have none.

TRBV29-1,many,TRBJ1-1,14,-,CSVGSRGWVTEAFF,TGCAGCGTTGGGTCCCGGGGGTGGGTCACTGAAGCTTTCTTT
TRBV5-1,few,TRBJ2-3,17,TRBD2,CASSFPAGAVYTDTQYF,TGCGCCAGCAGCTTTCCGGCGGGAGCGGTGTACACAGATACGCAGTATTTT
TRBV14,-,TRBJ2-2,15,-,CASSQWDISPGELFF,TGTGCCAGCAGCCAATGGGACATCTCACCCGGGGAGCTGTTTTTT
TRBV6-6,-,TRBJ1-1,13,-,CASSARGNTEAFF,TGTGCCAGCAGCGCCAGGGGGAACACTGAAGCTTTCTTT
TRBV2,few,TRBJ2-3,17,-,CASSEAETGVSTDTQYF,TGTGCCAGCAGTGAAGCCGAAACGGGAGTAAGCACAGATACGCAGTATTTT
TRBV11-1,many,TRBJ2-5,15,TRBD1,CASSPPGQGGETQYF,TGTGCCAGCAGCCCTCCAGGACAGGGCGGAGAGACCCAGTACTTC
TRBV6-2/TRBV6-3,few,TRBJ2-2,16,TRBD2,CASSPNGLADTGELFF,TGTGCCAGCAGTCCTAACGGACTAGCGGACACCGGGGAGCTGTTTTTT
TRBV11-2,many,TRBJ1-5,13,-,CASSLGSSQPQHF,TGTGCCAGCAGCTTAGGGAGTAGTCAGCCCCAGCATTTT
TRBV14,many,TRBJ1-1,14,-,CASSEFTSGTEAFF,TGTGCCAGCAGCGAATTCACCTCCGGTACTGAAGCTTTCTTT
TRBV24-1,many,TRBJ1-1,13,-,CATSDRSYTEAFF,TGTGCCACCAGTGACCGCTCATACACTGAAGCTTTCTTT
TRBV7-9,many,TRBJ2-7,14,TRBD2,CASSLTSGSGEQYF,TGTGCCAGCAGCCTGACTAGCGGGAGCGGTGAGCAGTACTTC
TRBV28,many,TRBJ1-3,15,-,CASSLFGVSGNTIYF,TGTGCCAGCAGTTTATTTGGGGTGTCTGGAAACACCATATATTTT
TRBV27,few,TRBJ1-1,15,-,CASSFWRGRGTEAFF,TGTGCCAGCAGTTTTTGGAGGGGCCGAGGGACTGAAGCTTTCTTT